This T cell receptor (beta chain) was captured in a study of blood T cell repertoires in COVID-19. Study context: From the United States, Italy and Spain came samples of acute and convalescent COVID-19.

Original processing notes: Amplification from reference gene primers served as the basis for estimated nucleated cell counts. Sequencing was performed with immunoSEQ multiplex PCR; in TCRdb, only in-frame clones are kept and a portion is missing. V and J calls and clone size are as listed in that table; D and trimming were resolved from the DNA. The sample holds fewer than 85,000 clones, over 60% seen once. After removal of 0 bases from V and 4 bases from J, the junction contained 5 bases not matched to a gene. Per the germline V gene, CDR1 is SGHRS and CDR2 is YFSETQ. This CDR3 is 15 amino acids long.

This TCR derives from an elderly woman with active or convalescent COVID-19. V is TRBV5-1 and J is TRBJ2-7, with 9 bases that match TRBD1. Sequencing was done on a sample of peripheral blood. The CDR3 DNA follows: TGCGCCAGCAGCTTGGGGGGACAGGGTATTTACGAGCAGTACTTC. Translation gives CASSLGGQGIYEQYF.